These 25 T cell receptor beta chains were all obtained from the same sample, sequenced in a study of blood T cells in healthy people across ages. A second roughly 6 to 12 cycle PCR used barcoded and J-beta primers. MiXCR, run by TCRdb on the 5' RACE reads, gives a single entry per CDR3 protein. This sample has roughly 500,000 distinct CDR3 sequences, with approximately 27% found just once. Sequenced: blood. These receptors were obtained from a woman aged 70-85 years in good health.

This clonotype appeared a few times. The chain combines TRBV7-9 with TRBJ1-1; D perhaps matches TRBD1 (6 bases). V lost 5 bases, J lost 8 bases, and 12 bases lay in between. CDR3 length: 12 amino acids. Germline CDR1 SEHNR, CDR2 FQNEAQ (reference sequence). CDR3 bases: TGTGCCAGCAGCCGTAAAGACAGGGAAGCTTTCTTT. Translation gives CASSRKDREAFF.

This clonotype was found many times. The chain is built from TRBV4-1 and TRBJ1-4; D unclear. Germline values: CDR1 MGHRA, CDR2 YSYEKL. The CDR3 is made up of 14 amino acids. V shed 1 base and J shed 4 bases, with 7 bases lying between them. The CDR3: CASSQVAVNEKLFF. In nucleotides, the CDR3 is TGCGCCAGCAGCCAAGTCGCGGTTAATGAAAAACTGTTTTTT.

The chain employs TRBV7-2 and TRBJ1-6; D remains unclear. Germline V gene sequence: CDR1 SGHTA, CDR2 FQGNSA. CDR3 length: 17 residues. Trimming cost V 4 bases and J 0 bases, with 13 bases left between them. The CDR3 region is CASSSEIRSSYNSPLHF. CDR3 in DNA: TGTGCCAGCAGCTCAGAGATCAGGAGCTCCTATAATTCACCCCTCCACTTT.

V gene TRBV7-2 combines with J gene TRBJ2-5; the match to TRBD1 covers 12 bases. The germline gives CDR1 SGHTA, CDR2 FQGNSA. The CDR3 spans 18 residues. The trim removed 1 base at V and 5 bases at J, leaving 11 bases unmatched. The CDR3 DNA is TGTGCCAGCAGCTTAGGTTCTTTGGGACAGGGGGCGTGGGAGACCCAGTACTTC. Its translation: CASSLGSLGQGAWETQYF.

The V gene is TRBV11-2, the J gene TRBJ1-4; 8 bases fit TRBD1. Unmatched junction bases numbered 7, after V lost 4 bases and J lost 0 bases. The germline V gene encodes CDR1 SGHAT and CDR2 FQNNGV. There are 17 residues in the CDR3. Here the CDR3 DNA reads TGTGCCAGCAGCTCAGGACAGGGACTCGCAACTAATGAAAAACTGTTTTTT. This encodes CASSSGQGLATNEKLFF.

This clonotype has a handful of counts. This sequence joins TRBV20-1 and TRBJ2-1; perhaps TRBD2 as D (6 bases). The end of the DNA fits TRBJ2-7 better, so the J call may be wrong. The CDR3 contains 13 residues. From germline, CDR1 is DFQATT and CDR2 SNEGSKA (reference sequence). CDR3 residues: CSASKAGRYEQYF. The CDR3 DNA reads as TGCAGTGCTAGTAAGGCGGGAAGGTACGAGCAGTACTTC.

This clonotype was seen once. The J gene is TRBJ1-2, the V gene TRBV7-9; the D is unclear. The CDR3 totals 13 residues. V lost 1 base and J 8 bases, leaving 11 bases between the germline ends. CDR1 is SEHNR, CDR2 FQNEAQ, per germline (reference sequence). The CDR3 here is CASSLGGPDGYTF. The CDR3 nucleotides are TGTGCCAGCAGCTTAGGAGGGCCTGACGGCTACACCTTC.

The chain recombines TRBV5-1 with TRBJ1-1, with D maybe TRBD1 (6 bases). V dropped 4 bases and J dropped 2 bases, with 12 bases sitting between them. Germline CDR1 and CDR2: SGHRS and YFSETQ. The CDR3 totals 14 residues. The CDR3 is CASSPGTFNTEAFF. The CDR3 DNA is TGCGCCAGCAGCCCTGGGACATTTAACACTGAAGCTTTCTTT. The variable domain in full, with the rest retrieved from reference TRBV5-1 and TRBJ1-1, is KAGVTQTPRYLIKTRGQQVTLSCSPISGHRSVSWYQQTPGQGLQFLFEYFSETQRNKGNFPGRFSGRQFSNSRSEMNVSTLELGDSALYLCASSPGTFNTEAFFGQGTRLTVV.

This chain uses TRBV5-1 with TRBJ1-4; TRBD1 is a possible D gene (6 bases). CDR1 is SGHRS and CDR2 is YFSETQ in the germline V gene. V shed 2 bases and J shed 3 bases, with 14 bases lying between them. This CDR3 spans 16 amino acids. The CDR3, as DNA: TGCGCCAGCAGCTTCATCGGGGGCCAATCTAATGAAAAACTGTTTTTT. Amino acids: CASSFIGGQSNEKLFF.

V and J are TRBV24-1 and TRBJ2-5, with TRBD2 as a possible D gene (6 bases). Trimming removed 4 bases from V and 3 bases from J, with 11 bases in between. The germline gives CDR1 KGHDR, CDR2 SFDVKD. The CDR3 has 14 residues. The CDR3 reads CATSEPEGKETQYF. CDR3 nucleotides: TGTGCCACCAGTGAACCGGAGGGGAAAGAGACCCAGTACTTC.

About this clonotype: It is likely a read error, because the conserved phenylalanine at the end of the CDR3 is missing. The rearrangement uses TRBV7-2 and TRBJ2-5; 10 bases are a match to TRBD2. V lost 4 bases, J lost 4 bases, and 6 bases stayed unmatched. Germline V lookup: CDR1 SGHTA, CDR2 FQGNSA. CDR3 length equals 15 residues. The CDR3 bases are TGTGCCAGCAGCTATCAGCGGGGGGGCGGAGAGACCCAGTACCTC. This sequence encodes CASSYQRGGGETQYL.

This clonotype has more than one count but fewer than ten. DNA for the CDR3: TGTGCCAGCAGCCCCCTGGGGGGCACCACCGGAGAGACCCAGTACTTC. Its protein product is CASSPLGGTTGETQYF. V usage is TRBV9 and J usage is TRBJ2-5; D possibly uses TRBD1 or TRBD2 (6 bases each). Between the trimmed V and J ends, which lost 4 bases and 4 bases, there was a span of 20 bases. CDR3 length: 16 residues. Germline V lookup: CDR1 SGDLS, CDR2 YYNGEE. Variable domain in full (rest from reference TRBV9 and TRBJ2-5): DSGVTQTPKHLITATGQRVTLRCSPRSGDLSVYWYQQSLDQGLQFLIQYYNGEERAKGNILERFSAQQFPDLHSELNLSSLELGDSALYFCASSPLGGTTGETQYFGPGTRLLVL.

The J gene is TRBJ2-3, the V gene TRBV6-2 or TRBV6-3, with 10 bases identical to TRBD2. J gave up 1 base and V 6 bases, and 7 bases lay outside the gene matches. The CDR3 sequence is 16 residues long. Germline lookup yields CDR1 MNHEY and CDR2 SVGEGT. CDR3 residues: CASRLGLADRTDTQYF. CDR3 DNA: TGTGCCAGCAGACTTGGACTAGCGGACCGCACAGATACGCAGTATTTT.

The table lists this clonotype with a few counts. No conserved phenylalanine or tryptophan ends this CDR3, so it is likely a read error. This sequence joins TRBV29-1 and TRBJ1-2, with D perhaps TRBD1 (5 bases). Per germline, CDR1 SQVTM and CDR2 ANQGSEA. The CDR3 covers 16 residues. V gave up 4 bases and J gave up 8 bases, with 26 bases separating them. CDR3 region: CSVGDGLRSREAGYTL. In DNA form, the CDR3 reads TGCAGCGTTGGGGATGGTCTAAGGAGCAGGGAAGCGGGCTACACCCTC.

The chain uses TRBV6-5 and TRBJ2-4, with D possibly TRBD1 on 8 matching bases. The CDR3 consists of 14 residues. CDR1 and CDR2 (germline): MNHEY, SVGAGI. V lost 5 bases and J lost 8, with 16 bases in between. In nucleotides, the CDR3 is TGTGCCAGCAGTCAGCGACAGGGGAGGGACATTCAGTACTTC. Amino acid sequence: CASSQRQGRDIQYF.

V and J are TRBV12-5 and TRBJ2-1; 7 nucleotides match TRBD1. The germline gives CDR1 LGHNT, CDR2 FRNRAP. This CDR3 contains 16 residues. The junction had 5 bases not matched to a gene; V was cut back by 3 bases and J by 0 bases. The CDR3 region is CASGFTGARSYNEQFF. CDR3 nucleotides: TGTGCTAGTGGTTTTACAGGGGCGCGCTCCTACAATGAGCAGTTCTTC.

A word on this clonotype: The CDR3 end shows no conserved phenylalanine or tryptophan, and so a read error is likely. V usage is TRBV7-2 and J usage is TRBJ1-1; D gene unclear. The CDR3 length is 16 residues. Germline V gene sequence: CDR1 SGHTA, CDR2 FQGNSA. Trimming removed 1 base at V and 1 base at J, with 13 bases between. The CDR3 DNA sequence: TGTGCCAGCAGCTTAGGGCCAGACCCAACGAACACTGAAGCTTTCCTT. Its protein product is CASSLGPDPTNTEAFL.

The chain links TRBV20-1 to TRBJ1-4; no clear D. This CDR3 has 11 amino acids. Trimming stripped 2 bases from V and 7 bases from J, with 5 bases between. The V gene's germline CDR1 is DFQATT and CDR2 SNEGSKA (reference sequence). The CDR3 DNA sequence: TGCAGTGCTAGACCGTTTGAAAAACTGTTTTTT. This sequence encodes CSARPFEKLFF.

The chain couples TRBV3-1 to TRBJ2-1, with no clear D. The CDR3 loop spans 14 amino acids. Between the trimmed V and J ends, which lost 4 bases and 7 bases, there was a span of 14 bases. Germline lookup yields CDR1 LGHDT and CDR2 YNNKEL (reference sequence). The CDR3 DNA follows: TGTGCCAGCAGCCCGCAAATTAGCCGAAATGAGCAGTTCTTC. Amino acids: CASSPQISRNEQFF.

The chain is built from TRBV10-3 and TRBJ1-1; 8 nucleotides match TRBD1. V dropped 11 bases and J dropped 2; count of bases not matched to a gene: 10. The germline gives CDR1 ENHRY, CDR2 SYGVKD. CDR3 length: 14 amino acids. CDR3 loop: CAVRDRNSNTEAFF. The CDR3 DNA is TGTGCCGTCCGGGACAGGAATTCTAACACTGAAGCTTTCTTT.

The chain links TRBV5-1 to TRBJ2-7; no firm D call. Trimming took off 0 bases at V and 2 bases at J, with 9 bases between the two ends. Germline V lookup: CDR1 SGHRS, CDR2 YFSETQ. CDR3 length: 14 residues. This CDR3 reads CASSLDGTTYEQYF. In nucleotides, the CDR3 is TGCGCCAGCAGCTTGGACGGTACCACCTACGAGCAGTACTTC.

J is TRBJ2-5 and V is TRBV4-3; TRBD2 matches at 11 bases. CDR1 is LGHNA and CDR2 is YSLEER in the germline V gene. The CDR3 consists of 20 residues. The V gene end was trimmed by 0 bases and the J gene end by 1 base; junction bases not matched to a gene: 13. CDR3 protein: CASSQEVAGGSLATQETQYF. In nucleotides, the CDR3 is TGCGCCAGCAGCCAAGAGGTAGCGGGGGGGTCCTTAGCTACCCAAGAGACCCAGTACTTC.

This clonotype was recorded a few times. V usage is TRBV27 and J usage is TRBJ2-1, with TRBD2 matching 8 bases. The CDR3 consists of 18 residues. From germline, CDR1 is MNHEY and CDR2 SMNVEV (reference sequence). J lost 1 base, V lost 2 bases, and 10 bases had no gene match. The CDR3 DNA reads TGTGCCAGCAGTTTAGGCATCGGGAGGGGTATATCCTACAATGAGCAGTTCTTC. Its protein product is CASSLGIGRGISYNEQFF.

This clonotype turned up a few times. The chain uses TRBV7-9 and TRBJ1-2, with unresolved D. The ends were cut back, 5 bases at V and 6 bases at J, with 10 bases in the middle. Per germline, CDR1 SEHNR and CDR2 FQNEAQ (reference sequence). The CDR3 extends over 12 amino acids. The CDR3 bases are TGTGCCAGCAGCCTAACATATGATGGCTACACCTTC. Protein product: CASSLTYDGYTF.

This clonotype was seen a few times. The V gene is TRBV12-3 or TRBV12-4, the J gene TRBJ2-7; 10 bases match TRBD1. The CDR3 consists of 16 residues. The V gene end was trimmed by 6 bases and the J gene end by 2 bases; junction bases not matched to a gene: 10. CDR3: CASSHGRGTGAYEQYF. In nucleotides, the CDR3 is TGTGCCAGCAGCCATGGGCGGGGGACAGGGGCCTACGAGCAGTACTTC.